A selection of T cell receptor beta chains follows, all from one sample in a study of cytomegalovirus exposure and HLA in healthy donors. Sequencing used immunoSEQ multiplex PCR; TCRdb keeps in-frame clones, though not all of them. The repertoire consists of around 200,000 clones, with about 80% occurring once and the leading ten covering 2.5% to 3%. The sequencing sample was made of PBMCs. Receptors were obtained from a woman between 18 and 29 years old in good health and CMV-seropositive. Each CDR3 is given with its conserved first and last residue. Each record gives: J gene, V gene, D gene, clone size, CDR3 protein, CDR3 DNA. The D gene is left open where the match is weak. A clone size is listed for some rows: how often the clone was seen (once, few, many), or a class if it is expanded.

TRBJ1-6	TRBV25-1	TRBD1	NA	CASGQGNSPLHF	TGTGCCAGTGGACAGGGGAATTCACCCCTCCACTTT
TRBJ1-5	TRBV9	NA	NA	CASSVGGGGQPQHF	TGTGCCAGCAGCGTAGGTGGGGGAGGACAGCCCCAGCATTTT
TRBJ1-1	TRBV18	NA	NA	CASSPGIEREAFF	TGTGCCAGCTCCCCAGGGATTGAGAGGGAGGCTTTCTTT
TRBJ1-4	TRBV21-1	NA	NA	CASSKVGGTTNEKLFF	TGTGCCAGCAGCAAAGTTGGGGGGACAACTAATGAAAAACTGTTTTTT
TRBJ1-6	TRBV6-5	TRBD1	NA	CASSPTDRDSPLHF	TGTGCCAGCAGTCCCACAGACAGGGATTCACCCCTCCACTTT
TRBJ1-1	TRBV4-1	NA	NA	CASSQEQGWGTEAFF	TGCGCCAGCAGCCAGGAGCAGGGATGGGGCACTGAAGCTTTCTTT
TRBJ2-3	TRBV11-2	NA	NA	CASSFQGLGADTQYF	TGTGCCAGCAGCTTTCAGGGGTTAGGAGCAGATACGCAGTATTTT
TRBJ2-1	TRBV14	TRBD2	NA	CASSQVRGGPDPYNEQFF	TGTGCCAGCAGCCAGGTACGGGGGGGCCCAGATCCCTACAATGAGCAGTTCTTC
TRBJ1-4	TRBV6-6	NA	NA	CASRSQGSEKLFF	TGTGCCAGCAGAAGTCAGGGTAGTGAAAAACTGTTTTTT
TRBJ1-6	TRBV19	TRBD1	NA	CASRGTANNSPLHF	TGTGCCAGTAGGGGGACAGCAAATAATTCACCCCTCCACTTT
TRBJ2-1	TRBV27	TRBD2	NA	CASSSLLAGSYNEQFF	TGTGCCAGCAGTTCCCTCCTAGCGGGGTCTTACAATGAGCAGTTCTTC
TRBJ1-3	TRBV4-1	TRBD1	NA	CASSQDLAGGPYF	TGCGCCAGCAGCCAAGATCTGGCAGGGGGGCCCTATTTT
TRBJ1-2	TRBV7-9	TRBD1	few	CASSPGQGEYYGYTF	TGTGCCAGCAGCCCAGGACAGGGGGAATACTATGGCTACACCTTC
TRBJ1-1	TRBV18	NA	NA	CASSPAHRNTEAFF	TGTGCCAGCTCACCGGCTCACCGGAACACTGAAGCTTTCTTT
TRBJ2-1	TRBV5-4	TRBD2	NA	CASSLGPTSGGPNEQFF	TGTGCCAGCAGCTTGGGGCCGACTAGCGGGGGTCCCAATGAGCAGTTCTTC
TRBJ1-6	TRBV28	NA	NA	CASRYPLTGLSYNSPLHF	TGTGCCAGCAGATATCCACTTACAGGGTTATCCTATAATTCACCCCTCCACTTT
TRBJ1-1	TRBV4-1	TRBD1	NA	CASSHSGGTGTEAFF	TGCGCCAGCAGCCACTCTGGGGGGACAGGGACTGAAGCTTTCTTT
TRBJ1-1	TRBV4-1	NA	NA	CASSQAEGPGTEAFF	TGCGCCAGCAGCCAAGCGGAGGGCCCGGGAACTGAAGCTTTCTTT
TRBJ1-1	TRBV7-6	TRBD1	NA	CASGTDNPEAFF	TGTGCCAGCGGGACAGATAACCCTGAAGCTTTCTTT
TRBJ1-2	TRBV14	NA	once	CASSQDGSAGPNYGYTF	TGTGCCAGCAGCCAAGATGGGAGTGCGGGACCTAACTATGGCTACACCTTC
TRBJ2-5	TRBV7-9	TRBD2	NA	CASRAGGFEETQYF	TGTGCCAGCAGGGCGGGGGGGTTTGAAGAGACCCAGTACTTC
TRBJ1-2	TRBV11-2	NA	NA	CASSNKERGYTF	TGTGCCAGCAGCAACAAGGAGCGGGGCTACACCTTC
TRBJ1-2	TRBV5-6	TRBD1	NA	CASSALKKWDRGLGYTF	TGTGCCAGCAGCGCGCTGAAAAAGTGGGACAGGGGGCTTGGCTACACCTTC
TRBJ2-7	TRBV7-2	NA	NA	CASSPLGVGGVYEQYF	TGTGCCAGCAGCCCCTTAGGGGTAGGTGGGGTCTACGAGCAGTACTTC
TRBJ1-1	TRBV2	TRBD1	NA	CASRDRGLDTEAFF	TGTGCCAGCAGGGACAGGGGGTTGGACACTGAAGCTTTCTTT
TRBJ2-7	TRBV7-2	NA	NA	CASSLDTVRVYEQYF	TGTGCCAGCAGCTTAGATACGGTACGGGTGTACGAGCAGTACTTC
TRBJ1-1	TRBV6-5	NA	NA	CASSRQNTEAFF	TGTGCCAGCAGTCGACAGAACACTGAAGCTTTCTTT
TRBJ1-1	TRBV5-1	NA	once	CASSSEGNTEAFF	TGCGCCAGCAGTTCTGAGGGAAACACTGAAGCTTTCTTT
TRBJ2-7	TRBV7-8	TRBD2	NA	CASSLVATSGVSLGEQYF	TGTGCCAGCAGCTTAGTGGCAACTAGCGGGGTTAGTTTAGGCGAGCAGTACTTC
TRBJ2-5	TRBV29-1	NA	NA	CSVAGPTETQYF	TGCAGCGTAGCAGGTCCGACGGAGACCCAGTACTTC
TRBJ2-1	TRBV7-8	TRBD1	NA	CASRIHWDRADEQFF	TGTGCCAGCAGAATACACTGGGACAGGGCTGATGAGCAGTTCTTC
TRBJ2-5	TRBV20-1	NA	NA	CSGDLQETQYF	TGCAGTGGGGACTTACAAGAGACCCAGTACTTC
TRBJ2-1	TRBV2	NA	NA	CASSGDTHNEQFF	TGTGCCAGCAGTGGGGACACTCACAATGAGCAGTTCTTC
TRBJ2-3	TRBV19	NA	NA	CASSIAASRGTDTQYF	TGTGCCAGTAGTATAGCGGCCTCACGGGGGACAGATACGCAGTATTTT
TRBJ1-2	TRBV7-8	TRBD1	NA	CASSLLQRTGSYGYTF	TGTGCCAGCAGCTTGCTTCAAAGGACAGGGTCGTATGGCTACACCTTC
TRBJ2-5	TRBV4-3	NA	NA	CASSQEGAGPLAQYF	TGCGCCAGCAGCCAAGAGGGGGCGGGCCCTCTCGCCCAGTACTTC
TRBJ2-5	TRBV7-2	TRBD2	NA	CASSLGLAGGGETQYF	TGTGCCAGCAGCTTAGGCCTAGCGGGGGGCGGGGAGACCCAGTACTTC
TRBJ2-1	TRBV6-1	TRBD2	NA	CASSIQTSGYNEQFF	TGTGCCAGCAGTATTCAGACTAGCGGGTACAATGAGCAGTTCTTC